This T cell receptor beta chain emerged from a study of cytotoxic CD8 clonotypes in ibrutinib-treated CLL. Study at large: Overall, some 25 responses were partial and 2 complete; following median around 68 months, around 15 patients stayed remitted and about twelve progressed. Mean per-sample yields comprised 255,043 productive templates and 94,082 productive rearrangements. Points from the study as a whole: Collection times varied between progressing and sustained-remission patients. Clonality correlated strongly with circulating CD8+ T cells and exceeded age-matched healthy donors at baseline.

Comments on this clone: Its cognate antigen is unknown.

The table came from immunoSEQ multiplex PCR; TCRdb's copy has only in-frame clones and leaves some out. The sample yields about 150,000 clones, about 76% seen once. The CDR3 totals 13 residues. Germline loops: CDR1 KGHSH, CDR2 LQKENI. Deletions cut 5 bases from V and 7 bases from J, with 14 bases between. This chain links TRBV18 with TRBJ1-1, with D tentatively TRBD1 (5 bases). The receptor was isolated from a human donor with chronic lymphocytic leukemia. Specimen: PBMCs, collected after 24 months of ibrutinib treatment. The CDR3 spells CASSGRDGHEAFF. CDR3 nucleotides: TGTGCCAGCTCAGGTCGGGACGGACATGAAGCTTTCTTT.